Listed here are 20 T cell receptor beta chains from one sample, sequenced in a study of blood T cell repertoires in COVID-19. The data were produced by immunoSEQ multiplex PCR, yet TCRdb's version contains in-frame clones alone and is incomplete. Of approximately 240,000 clones in the sample, roughly 82% were seen once. Sample: peripheral blood. These receptors all stem from a woman over 75 with active or convalescent COVID-19.

As regards this clone: This CDR3 is also generated by other DNA sequences in the sample. This chain connects TRBV5-1 to TRBJ2-7; D is uncertain. The V and J ends lost 0 bases and 1 base respectively, with 8 bases between them. The germline V gene encodes CDR1 SGHRS and CDR2 YFSETQ. There are 14 residues in the CDR3. CDR3: CASSLDAGSYEQYF. DNA of the CDR3: TGCGCCAGCAGCTTGGACGCAGGATCCTACGAGCAGTACTTC.

The CDR3 sequence: CASSLDGTSEETQYF. The CDR3 DNA reads TGCGCCAGCAGCCTCGATGGGACTAGTGAAGAGACCCAGTACTTC. V is TRBV5-1 and J is TRBJ2-5; 8 bases fit TRBD2. The CDR3 has 15 residues. V lost 4 bases and J lost 3; bases outside the gene matches: 8. CDR1 and CDR2 from the germline V gene are SGHRS and YFSETQ.

The rearrangement links TRBV19 to TRBJ2-1; D might be TRBD2 (5 bases). V lost 4 bases, J lost 2 bases, and 12 bases lay in between. This CDR3 contains 15 residues. Germline assignment: CDR1 LNHDA and CDR2 SQIVND (reference sequence). This CDR3 is CASSKSGYTYNEQFF. Here the CDR3 DNA reads TGTGCCAGTAGTAAGTCGGGATACACCTACAATGAGCAGTTCTTC.

The J gene is TRBJ2-2, the V gene TRBV7-6; 7 bases align to TRBD1. This CDR3 has 14 residues. V was pared by 5 bases and J by 3 bases, with 3 bases of the junction left unmatched. Germline V lookup: CDR1 SGHVS, CDR2 FNYEAQ. In nucleotides, the CDR3 is TGTGCCAGCAGCGGGACAGTTGACACCGGGGAGCTGTTTTTT. It translates to CASSGTVDTGELFF.

The rearrangement links TRBV2 to TRBJ2-7; tentative D call: TRBD1 (5 bases). CDR3 length: 13 residues. Germline lookup yields CDR1 SNHLY and CDR2 FYNNEI. The germline V and J ends were trimmed by 9 bases and 0 bases, with 12 bases remaining between them. CDR3 sequence: CASYRIFSYEQYF. CDR3 bases: TGTGCCAGTTACAGGATCTTCTCCTACGAGCAGTACTTC.

V is TRBV5-1 and J is TRBJ1-2, with TRBD1 as a possible D gene (6 bases). There are 16 residues in the CDR3. Trimming shortened V by 0 bases and J by 4 bases, and 16 bases separated the two germline ends. Germline lookup yields CDR1 SGHRS and CDR2 YFSETQ. The DNA for the CDR3 is TGCGCCAGCAGCTTGGAGGCAGGGGACCGTGGCTATGGCTACACCTTC. Translating it yields CASSLEAGDRGYGYTF.

Details on this clone: This same CDR3 is encoded by further DNA sequences in the sample. V usage is TRBV20-1 and J usage is TRBJ1-4; no clear D gene. V lost 3 bases and J 4 bases, leaving 6 bases between the germline ends. Germline V CDR1 and CDR2: DFQATT, SNEGSKA (reference sequence). CDR3 size: 12 residues. CDR3 bases: TGCAGTGCTAGTCTTGTTAATGAAAAACTGTTTTTT. Its protein is CSASLVNEKLFF.

The genes are TRBV19 and TRBJ1-5; no firm D call. The CDR3 consists of 14 residues. Germline loops: CDR1 LNHDA, CDR2 SQIVND (reference sequence). The ends were cut back, 3 bases at V and 5 bases at J, with 11 bases in the middle. CDR3 sequence: CASSMRELYQPQHF. In DNA form, the CDR3 reads TGTGCCAGTAGTATGCGGGAACTCTATCAGCCCCAGCATTTT.

The CDR3 nucleotides are TGTGCCAGCAGCTTGAGGGGGCTTTCTAATGAAAAACTGTTTTTT. Encoded protein: CASSLRGLSNEKLFF. The chain is built from TRBV5-4 and TRBJ1-4; TRBD1 aligns across 7 bases. Germline V gives CDR1 SGHNT, CDR2 YYREEE (reference sequence). This CDR3 contains 15 residues. V lost 1 base and J lost 3; bases outside the gene matches: 3.

The chain links TRBV2 to TRBJ1-4; a weak D match, TRBD1 (6 bases). The germline gives CDR1 SNHLY, CDR2 FYNNEI. Trimming cost V 5 bases and J 11 bases, with 15 bases left between them. The CDR3 totals 13 residues. As DNA, the CDR3 is TGTGCCAGCAGTAGGGACACCCAAGGCAAACTGTTTTTT. Amino acids: CASSRDTQGKLFF.

V is TRBV30 and J is TRBJ1-2; 7 bases fit TRBD1. The CDR3 length is 13 residues. Germline V gene sequence: CDR1 GTSNPN, CDR2 SVGIG (reference sequence). V dropped 6 bases and J dropped 3; count of bases not matched to a gene: 7. The CDR3 loop reads CACQRDSHYGYTF. For the CDR3, the DNA is TGTGCCTGCCAACGGGACAGTCACTATGGCTACACCTTC.

This clone was found a few times. This chain uses TRBV7-8 with TRBJ1-1; D perhaps matches TRBD1 (5 bases). The germline CDR1 and CDR2 sequences are SGHVS and FQNEAQ. The CDR3 is 16 amino acids. V was cut by 3 bases and J by 0 bases, with 14 bases left in between. The CDR3 bases are TGTGCCAGCAGCTTGTGGGGCAGGACCATGAACACTGAAGCTTTCTTT. Protein sequence: CASSLWGRTMNTEAFF.

The chain recombines TRBV19 with TRBJ2-3; 11 positions match TRBD2. The CDR3 runs 16 residues. V trimming: 5 bases; J trimming: 5 bases; junction bases outside the gene matches: 9. Germline CDR1 and CDR2: LNHDA and SQIVND (reference sequence). The CDR3, as DNA: TGTGCCAGTAGTCCGCGACTAGCGGGATGGGTAGATACGCAGTATTTT. Translating gives CASSPRLAGWVDTQYF.

This clone was counted only a few times. The chain is built from TRBV5-6 and TRBJ2-7, with 9 bases matching TRBD1. Germline lookup yields CDR1 SGHDT and CDR2 YYEEEE. The V and J ends lost 7 bases and 6 bases, in that order; junction bases with no gene match: 14. This CDR3 region has 15 residues. CDR3 loop: CASGSSGTGYSEQYF. In DNA, the CDR3 is TGTGCCAGCGGATCTTCCGGGACAGGGTATAGCGAGCAGTACTTC.

This chain joins TRBV2 and TRBJ2-2, with D uncertain. Germline CDR1 is SNHLY and CDR2 is FYNNEI. The CDR3 has 14 amino acids. Trimming pared 9 bases from V and 0 bases from J, leaving 11 bases between. CDR3 in DNA: TGTGCCAGTACTTCATCCTCGAACACCGGGGAGCTGTTTTTT. Translated, it gives CASTSSSNTGELFF.

This clone was seen a single time. The V call is TRBV20-1, the J call TRBJ2-2; tentatively, D is TRBD1 (6 bases). The CDR3 runs 14 residues. V was trimmed by 3 bases and J by 4 bases, leaving 12 bases between them. The germline gives CDR1 DFQATT, CDR2 SNEGSKA (reference sequence). The CDR3 loop reads CSASPTGPTGELFF. CDR3 sequence (DNA): TGCAGTGCTAGTCCGACAGGACCCACCGGGGAGCTGTTTTTT.

The chain recombines TRBV27 with TRBJ2-7; 12 nucleotides agree with TRBD2. The CDR3 contains 15 residues. Germline-derived CDR1 and CDR2 are MNHEY and SMNVEV (reference sequence). J gave up 5 bases and V 5 bases, and 7 bases lay outside the gene matches. CDR3: CASSTRLAGANEQYF. CDR3 in DNA: TGTGCCAGCAGTACAAGACTAGCGGGAGCTAACGAGCAGTACTTC.

This clone was observed a handful of times. The rearrangement uses TRBV5-1 and TRBJ2-2, with TRBD2 matching over 11 bases. The germline V gene encodes CDR1 SGHRS and CDR2 YFSETQ. The J segment lost 7 bases and the V segment lost 4 bases, leaving 3 bases of the junction unmatched. The CDR3 length is 14 residues. The CDR3 nucleotides read TGCGCCAGCAGCGACGGACTAGCGGGCGGGGAGCTGTTTTTT. It yields the protein CASSDGLAGGELFF.

The genes are TRBV15 and TRBJ1-3; the match to TRBD1 covers 7 bases. Germline CDR1 reads LNHNV; CDR2 reads YYDKDF (reference sequence). Unmatched junction bases numbered 10, after V lost 5 bases and J lost 0 bases. This CDR3 contains 17 residues. The CDR3 bases are TGTGCCACCAGCTTAGGGACAGTAGGCGACTCTGGAAACACCATATATTTT. This sequence encodes CATSLGTVGDSGNTIYF.

The chain links TRBV6-5 to TRBJ1-2; D is ambiguous. V lost 4 bases and J 7 bases, leaving 10 bases between the germline ends. CDR1 and CDR2 (germline): MNHEY, SVGAGI. The CDR3 is 12 residues long. The CDR3 bases are TGTGCCAGCAGTTTGAGGTCGGGTGGCTACACCTTC. Translation gives CASSLRSGGYTF.